Listed here is a single T cell receptor (beta chain). Its matching antigen is unknown. The study ran its PCR with 60 Vbeta and 13 Jbeta primers. Sequenced by immunoSEQ multiplex PCR; TCRdb stores in-frame clones only, minus some. The sample carries fewer than 200,000 clones, around 80% recorded once. The data stem from a study of cytomegalovirus exposure and HLA in healthy donors. Study-level information: In an earlier analysis, 90 million to 120 million unique TCR beta sequences were found from some 200 million T cells.

Healthy bone marrow donors formed the donor group. Study-level results: An analysis done earlier found most TCR beta V segments productive about 87% or about 30% of the time. TCR beta chain V- and J-gene trimming was linked, in a later analysis, to a missense variant in DCLRE1C.

Germline V gives CDR1 LGHNA, CDR2 YSLEER. The CDR3 covers 16 residues. The ends were cut back, 0 bases at V and 8 bases at J, with 19 bases in the middle. V is TRBV4-3 and J is TRBJ1-2, with a possible D match to TRBD1 (6 bases). The TCR comes from a man between 35 and 55 years old in good health and CMV-seronegative. The specimen sequenced was PBMCs. CDR3 in amino acids: CASSQDWGGLDFGYTF. The CDR3 coding sequence is TGCGCCAGCAGCCAAGATTGGGGGGGCCTGGACTTCGGCTACACCTTC.